Below, 15 T cell receptor beta chains from the same sample are listed, as sequenced in a study of blood T cell repertoires in COVID-19 (TCRdb year 2020). The library was made by the immunoSEQ multiplex PCR assay. Drawn from immuneACCESS, this table holds only the in-frame rearrangements with V and J called that TCRdb kept. Clones are partly lost; checked studies trace under half to an unresolved V gene and leave the rest unexplained. The sample table shows about 80,000 clones, and approximately 88% are seen once. In total, the top ten clones hold 7% to 8% of the sample. Input material: peripheral blood. These receptors came from a man between 65 and 85 years old with acute or convalescent COVID-19.

This clone was picked up one time. The V gene is TRBV15, the J gene TRBJ1-6, with a tentative D call TRBD1 (6 bases). V dropped 3 bases and J dropped 3 bases, with 9 bases sitting between them. Germline CDR1 and CDR2: LNHNV and YYDKDF (reference sequence). CDR3 size: 15 residues. CDR3 DNA: TGTGCCACCAGCAGGGACAGTTTCTATAATTCACCCCTCCACTTT. The encoded protein is CATSRDSFYNSPLHF.

In nucleotides, the CDR3 is TGTGCCAGCAGTTTAGATAGGCGGGGTTATGGCTACACCTTC. This translates into CASSLDRRGYGYTF. The chain links TRBV27 to TRBJ1-2; D is ambiguous. The ends were cut back, 2 bases at V and 5 bases at J, with 12 bases in the middle. The germline V gene has CDR1 MNHEY and CDR2 SMNVEV (reference sequence). There are 14 residues in the CDR3.

In nucleotides, the CDR3 is TGTGCCAGCAGTACATCATCAAACTATGGCTACACCTTC. Protein: CASSTSSNYGYTF. The chain couples TRBV27 to TRBJ1-2; D is unclear. The CDR3 extends over 13 amino acids. V was trimmed by 5 bases and J by 2 bases, leaving 9 bases between them. Germline V lookup: CDR1 MNHEY, CDR2 SMNVEV (reference sequence).

The chain couples TRBV27 to TRBJ2-3; a weak D match, TRBD1 (6 bases). Trimming stripped 5 bases from V and 3 bases from J, with 18 bases between. Germline CDR1 and CDR2: MNHEY and SMNVEV (reference sequence). This CDR3 has 16 amino acids. The CDR3 is CASSTEYRVATDTQYF. The CDR3, as DNA: TGTGCCAGCAGTACCGAGTACAGGGTCGCAACAGATACGCAGTATTTT.

The chain joins TRBV28 to TRBJ2-7; D unresolved. The CDR3 consists of 11 residues. The germline V gene has CDR1 MDHEN and CDR2 SYDVKM. Trimming took off 6 bases at V and 3 bases at J, with 6 bases between the two ends. The CDR3 DNA sequence: TGTGCCAGCAGCAACAGCTACGAGCAGTACTTC. Encoded protein: CASSNSYEQYF.

The chain uses TRBV12-3 or TRBV12-4 and TRBJ1-5; the D is unclear. This CDR3 contains 13 residues. V was clipped by 3 bases and J by 0 bases, with 3 bases between them. For the CDR3, the DNA is TGTGCCAGCAGTTTCAGTAGCAATCAGCCCCAGCATTTT. Encoded protein: CASSFSSNQPQHF.

This clone has only a few counts. The rearrangement links TRBV2 to TRBJ2-2; TRBD1 agrees at 9 bases. Germline CDR1 SNHLY, CDR2 FYNNEI. The CDR3 consists of 14 residues. Losses at the gene ends were 7 bases for V and 5 bases for J; bases not matched to a gene: 5. This CDR3 is CASTTGQGTGELFF. The CDR3 DNA reads TGTGCCAGCACCACTGGACAGGGGACCGGGGAGCTGTTTTTT.

This chain uses TRBV18 with TRBJ2-1; D may be TRBD2 (6 bases). This CDR3 has 14 amino acids. Germline CDR1 KGHSH, CDR2 LQKENI. Trimming left V 2 bases short and J 5 bases short, with 10 bases between. DNA of the CDR3: TGTGCCAGCTCACCATTCACGGGAGACAATGAGCAGTTCTTC. This gives the protein CASSPFTGDNEQFF.

This chain links TRBV14 with TRBJ2-7, with 12 nucleotides matching TRBD2. Germline CDR1 reads SGHDN; CDR2 reads FVKESK. This CDR3 has 16 amino acids. The J segment lost 5 bases and the V segment lost 1 base, leaving 6 bases of the junction unmatched. The CDR3 DNA sequence: TGTGCCAGCAGCCAAGGTGGACTAGCGGGATTAAACGAGCAGTACTTC. Amino acid sequence: CASSQGGLAGLNEQYF.

The rearrangement links TRBV7-2 to TRBJ2-7; TRBD1 matches 8 bases. The CDR3 extends over 14 amino acids. The germline gives CDR1 SGHTA, CDR2 FQGNSA. The V segment lost 5 bases and the J segment 0 bases; nucleotides outside the gene matches: 3. The CDR3 loop is CASSLGQVSYEQYF. DNA of the CDR3: TGTGCCAGCAGCCTGGGACAGGTCTCCTACGAGCAGTACTTC.

The chain couples TRBV7-2 to TRBJ2-7; 8 bases align to TRBD1. V shed 0 bases, J shed 3 bases, and the junction held 16 bases outside the gene matches. The CDR3 extends over 19 amino acids. CDR1 and CDR2 from the germline V gene are SGHTA and FQGNSA. CDR3: CASSLARDRTGRGGYEQYF. Written as DNA, the CDR3 is TGTGCCAGCAGCTTAGCACGCGATCGGACAGGGAGAGGAGGCTACGAGCAGTACTTC.

This sequence joins TRBV2 and TRBJ2-1; D call uncertain. Germline assignment: CDR1 SNHLY and CDR2 FYNNEI. Trimming took 8 bases from V and 7 from J, leaving 12 bases between them. The CDR3 covers 12 residues. The CDR3 nucleotides read TGTGCCAGCCACCTCGGTCTAAATGAGCAGTTCTTC. Its protein product is CASHLGLNEQFF.

The gene calls are TRBV6-5 and TRBJ1-1; a possible D gene is TRBD1 (6 bases). V lost 4 bases and J lost 1, with 10 bases in between. The CDR3 extends over 14 amino acids. Germline V gene sequence: CDR1 MNHEY, CDR2 SVGAGI. CDR3 sequence: CASSWDIKNTEAFF. The CDR3 DNA follows: TGTGCCAGCAGTTGGGACATAAAGAACACTGAAGCTTTCTTT.

The J gene is TRBJ2-7, the V gene TRBV5-6; 7 bases are shared with TRBD2. V dropped 3 bases and J dropped 2; count of bases not matched to a gene: 5. This CDR3 has 14 amino acids. From germline, CDR1 is SGHDT and CDR2 YYEEEE. The DNA for the CDR3 is TGTGCCAGCAGCTACCGAGGACTAGCCTACGAGCAGTACTTC. It yields the protein CASSYRGLAYEQYF.

The chain joins TRBV9 to TRBJ2-2; 8 positions match TRBD1. Unmatched junction bases numbered 3, after V lost 0 bases and J lost 2 bases. This CDR3 is 16 amino acids long. The germline CDR1 and CDR2 sequences are SGDLS and YYNGEE. CDR3 nucleotide sequence: TGTGCCAGCAGCGTAGCAGGGGGCGCTAACACCGGGGAGCTGTTTTTT. This translates into CASSVAGGANTGELFF.